The clone carrying this TCR beta chain was seen a few times. Its target is not known. From 350 to 500 ng of RNA, a library with molecular barcoded alpha/delta and beta/gamma adaptors was made. A single record per CDR3 protein comes from TCRdb applying MiXCR to the reads. Of tens of thousands of distinct CDR3 sequences detected, 14% appear once; the ten largest clones hold roughly 18%. The length of the CDR3 is 14 residues. The ends were cut back, 4 bases at V and 5 bases at J, with 12 bases in the middle. From germline, CDR1 is SNHLY and CDR2 FYNNEI. The sample belongs to a study of read filtering for tumor transcriptome and immune sequencing. Study overall: Eight or nine patients were R-ISS I, more than 15 were R-ISS II, six or seven were R-ISS III. After DNase treatment, RNA was made into whole-transcriptome libraries.

Study conclusions and caveats: Compared with RNA-seq, IR-seq gave much higher clonotype depth and reliability. Dropping single-read clonotypes raised IR-seq and RNA-seq shared-clonotype correlation.

This rearrangement joins TRBV2 to TRBJ1-5, with TRBD1 as a possible D gene (5 bases). This TCR came from a donor at least 40 years old with multiple myeloma. Material: a population of CD138-negative cells sorted from bone marrow. CDR3 sequence: CASSAGPRDQPQHF. CDR3 DNA: TGTGCCAGCAGTGCAGGGCCCCGGGATCAGCCCCAGCATTTT.